These T cell receptor beta chains were read from a single sample in a study of T cell repertoires in cytomegalovirus infection. TCRdb re-called the reads with MiXCR, one entry per CDR3 protein. The sample carries approximately 910,000 distinct CDR3 sequences, roughly a third recorded once. Antigens for these TCRs are unknown. Specimen: cultured CD8+ T cells from PBMCs, collected from culture after CMV antigen stimulation. These receptors were obtained from a human donor in good health (CMV status not recorded). Some clones in this sample may be carry-over from other donors' samples. The CDR3 runs from the conserved cysteine through the conserved F or W. Fields, in order: V gene, D gene, clone size, J gene, CDR3 protein, CDR3 DNA. The D gene is left open where the match is weak. Expanded clones are given a class, and other clones once, few, many or no size at all.

v_call: TRBV12-3/TRBV12-4
d_call: TRBD1
clone_size: .
j_call: TRBJ2-1
cdr3_aa: CASSFPGQDEQFF
cdr3_nt: TGTGCCAGCAGTTTCCCCGGACAGGATGAGCAGTTCTTC

v_call: TRBV7-2
d_call: .
clone_size: many
j_call: TRBJ1-3
cdr3_aa: CASRRTSSGNTIYF
cdr3_nt: TGTGCCAGCAGGCGTACGAGCTCTGGAAACACCATATATTTT

v_call: TRBV9
d_call: .
clone_size: .
j_call: TRBJ2-5
cdr3_aa: CASSVTGTSQETQYF
cdr3_nt: TGTGCCAGCAGCGTAACTGGCACGAGCCAAGAGACCCAGTACTTC

v_call: TRBV4-1
d_call: .
clone_size: .
j_call: TRBJ2-1
cdr3_aa: CASSQEKVPYNEQFF
cdr3_nt: TGCGCCAGCAGCCAAGAGAAGGTACCATACAATGAGCAGTTCTTC

v_call: TRBV6-2/TRBV6-3
d_call: .
clone_size: .
j_call: TRBJ2-4
cdr3_aa: CASSYSGNRAPAKNIQYF
cdr3_nt: TGTGCCAGCAGTTACTCCGGCAACAGGGCTCCTGCCAAAAACATTCAGTACTTC

v_call: TRBV6-6
d_call: TRBD2
clone_size: .
j_call: TRBJ2-7
cdr3_aa: CASLGAGDEQYF
cdr3_nt: TGTGCCAGCCTTGGGGCGGGGGACGAGCAGTACTTC

v_call: TRBV7-6
d_call: TRBD1
clone_size: many
j_call: TRBJ2-1
cdr3_aa: CASSLEPGQGAWSKFF
cdr3_nt: TGTGCCAGCAGCCTTGAGCCGGGACAGGGGGCCTGGAGTAAGTTCTTC

v_call: TRBV7-6
d_call: TRBD2
clone_size: .
j_call: TRBJ2-1
cdr3_aa: CASSLSASGAYNEQFF
cdr3_nt: TGTGCCAGCAGCTTGTCCGCTAGCGGAGCTTACAATGAGCAGTTCTTC

v_call: TRBV19
d_call: .
clone_size: .
j_call: TRBJ2-3
cdr3_aa: CATCTPSTDTQYF
cdr3_nt: TGTGCCACCTGCACCCCAAGCACAGATACGCAGTATTTT

v_call: TRBV6-5
d_call: .
clone_size: .
j_call: TRBJ1-5
cdr3_aa: CASRPDGYSNQPQHF
cdr3_nt: TGTGCCAGCAGGCCAGACGGCTATAGCAATCAGCCCCAGCATTTT

v_call: TRBV5-5
d_call: TRBD2
clone_size: .
j_call: TRBJ2-3
cdr3_aa: CASSWRPQAGASTDTQYF
cdr3_nt: TGTGCCAGCAGCTGGCGGCCCCAAGCGGGGGCCAGCACAGATACGCAGTATTTT

v_call: TRBV6-5
d_call: .
clone_size: .
j_call: TRBJ2-1
cdr3_aa: CASSKLNEQFF
cdr3_nt: TGTGCCAGCAGTAAACTCAATGAGCAGTTCTTC

v_call: TRBV28
d_call: .
clone_size: once
j_call: TRBJ1-2
cdr3_aa: CASQSLKQGPLGSYTF
cdr3_nt: TGTGCCAGCCAGTCCCTGAAACAGGGCCCCCTTGGGAGCTACACCTTC

v_call: TRBV7-9
d_call: .
clone_size: many
j_call: TRBJ2-3
cdr3_aa: CASSPPWGSTDADTQYF
cdr3_nt: TGTGCCAGCAGCCCACCGTGGGGTTCGACAGACGCAGATACGCAGTATTTT

v_call: TRBV6-1
d_call: .
clone_size: .
j_call: TRBJ2-5
cdr3_aa: CASSPGVKRYQETQYF
cdr3_nt: TGTGCCAGCAGCCCCGGGGTGAAGCGGTACCAAGAGACCCAGTACTTC

v_call: TRBV20-1
d_call: .
clone_size: .
j_call: TRBJ1-4
cdr3_aa: CSARRSQGSNEKLFF
cdr3_nt: TGCAGTGCTAGGAGATCGCAGGGGTCTAATGAAAAACTGTTTTTT

v_call: TRBV6-1
d_call: .
clone_size: .
j_call: TRBJ2-1
cdr3_aa: CASSYSGGGGNNEQFF
cdr3_nt: TGTGCCAGCAGTTACTCAGGGGGGGGAGGGAACAATGAGCAGTTCTTC

v_call: TRBV7-6
d_call: .
clone_size: few
j_call: TRBJ2-2
cdr3_aa: CANSPRGGGTGELFF
cdr3_nt: TGTGCCAACAGTCCCCGTGGCGGTGGGACCGGGGAGCTGTTTTTT

v_call: TRBV6-1
d_call: TRBD1
clone_size: .
j_call: TRBJ2-1
cdr3_aa: CASSANRGLLYNEQFF
cdr3_nt: TGTGCCAGCAGTGCTAACAGGGGGCTCCTTTACAATGAGCAGTTCTTC

v_call: TRBV20-1
d_call: .
clone_size: .
j_call: TRBJ1-1
cdr3_aa: CSALQGEAFF
cdr3_nt: TGCAGTGCTTTACAGGGTGAAGCTTTCTTT

v_call: TRBV27
d_call: TRBD1
clone_size: .
j_call: TRBJ1-2
cdr3_aa: CASSSPGQDTGYTF
cdr3_nt: TGTGCCAGCAGTTCGCCGGGACAGGACACAGGCTACACCTTC

v_call: TRBV6-1
d_call: .
clone_size: .
j_call: TRBJ2-3
cdr3_aa: CASSEVLTGPGTDTQYF
cdr3_nt: TGTGCCAGCAGTGAAGTCTTGACAGGTCCAGGCACAGATACGCAGTATTTT

v_call: TRBV20-1
d_call: TRBD1
clone_size: few
j_call: TRBJ2-2
cdr3_aa: CSAGGDSLNTGELFF
cdr3_nt: TGCAGTGCTGGTGGGGACAGCTTAAACACCGGGGAGCTGTTTTTT

v_call: TRBV6-5
d_call: TRBD1
clone_size: few
j_call: TRBJ2-4
cdr3_aa: CARLEGQDRVWDYTKNIQYF
cdr3_nt: TGTGCCAGGCTGGAAGGACAGGATCGAGTTTGGGATTATACCAAAAACATTCAGTACTTC

v_call: TRBV7-6
d_call: TRBD1
clone_size: .
j_call: TRBJ1-1
cdr3_aa: CASSLPTGVNTEAFF
cdr3_nt: TGTGCCAGCAGCTTACCTACAGGGGTGAACACTGAAGCTTTCTTT

v_call: TRBV4-3
d_call: TRBD1
clone_size: few
j_call: TRBJ2-1
cdr3_aa: CASSQVIHRDRERSDEQFF
cdr3_nt: TGCGCCAGCAGCCAAGTTATCCACCGGGACAGGGAAAGGTCGGATGAGCAGTTCTTC

v_call: TRBV2
d_call: .
clone_size: .
j_call: TRBJ1-1
cdr3_aa: CASVTRNTEAFF
cdr3_nt: TGTGCCAGCGTGACAAGGAACACTGAAGCTTTCTTT

v_call: TRBV7-3
d_call: .
clone_size: .
j_call: TRBJ1-5
cdr3_aa: CTSSLTGGADQPQHF
cdr3_nt: TGTACCAGCAGCTTAACTGGGGGCGCGGATCAGCCCCAGCATTTT

v_call: TRBV7-9
d_call: .
clone_size: many
j_call: TRBJ2-2
cdr3_aa: CASSLAGTGELFF
cdr3_nt: TGTGCCAGCAGCTTAGCGGGGACCGGGGAGCTGTTTTTT

v_call: TRBV5-6
d_call: .
clone_size: .
j_call: TRBJ1-1
cdr3_aa: CASRFETDMNTEAFF
cdr3_nt: TGTGCCAGCAGATTCGAGACAGATATGAACACTGAAGCTTTCTTT

v_call: TRBV7-2
d_call: .
clone_size: few
j_call: TRBJ2-3
cdr3_aa: CASSLAPGHTDTQYF
cdr3_nt: TGTGCCAGCAGCTTAGCGCCAGGACACACAGATACGCAGTATTTT

v_call: TRBV7-3
d_call: .
clone_size: .
j_call: TRBJ1-1
cdr3_aa: CASSLRLEAFF
cdr3_nt: TGTGCCAGCAGCTTAAGATTGGAAGCTTTCTTT

v_call: TRBV4-1
d_call: .
clone_size: .
j_call: TRBJ2-5
cdr3_aa: CASSQDVTRRETQYF
cdr3_nt: TGTGCCAGCAGCCAAGATGTGACTAGACGAGAGACCCAGTACTTC

v_call: TRBV2
d_call: TRBD2
clone_size: .
j_call: TRBJ2-3
cdr3_aa: CASMRPSGGIDTQYF
cdr3_nt: TGTGCCAGCATGCGTCCTAGCGGGGGGATAGATACGCAGTATTTT

v_call: TRBV27
d_call: .
clone_size: few
j_call: TRBJ1-1
cdr3_aa: CASSLSGTGPNTEAFF
cdr3_nt: TGTGCCAGCAGTTTATCGGGGACGGGGCCTAACACTGAAGCTTTCTTT

v_call: TRBV27
d_call: TRBD2
clone_size: few
j_call: TRBJ2-5
cdr3_aa: CASSWGGGDQETQYF
cdr3_nt: TGTGCCAGCAGTTGGGGCGGGGGGGACCAAGAGACCCAGTACTTC

v_call: TRBV7-6
d_call: .
clone_size: few
j_call: TRBJ2-3
cdr3_aa: CASSRYSGGGQDTQYF
cdr3_nt: TGTGCCAGCAGCCGGTACAGCGGAGGGGGGCAAGATACGCAGTATTTT

v_call: TRBV12-3/TRBV12-4
d_call: .
clone_size: .
j_call: TRBJ2-1
cdr3_aa: CASSQGRILYNEQFF
cdr3_nt: TGTGCCAGCAGCCAGGGACGGATTCTATACAATGAGCAGTTCTTC

v_call: TRBV18
d_call: .
clone_size: .
j_call: TRBJ2-6
cdr3_aa: CVNSRGTSASGANVLTF
cdr3_nt: TGTGTCAACTCCAGGGGGACTAGTGCCTCGGGGGCCAACGTCCTGACTTTC

v_call: TRBV4-1
d_call: .
clone_size: few
j_call: TRBJ1-5
cdr3_aa: CASSQVTGGFQPQHF
cdr3_nt: TGCGCCAGCAGCCAAGTTACAGGTGGGTTTCAGCCCCAGCATTTT

v_call: TRBV18
d_call: TRBD2
clone_size: .
j_call: TRBJ2-1
cdr3_aa: CASSPGLAGGLGFEQFF
cdr3_nt: TGTGCCAGCTCACCCGGACTAGCGGGGGGGCTCGGTTTTGAGCAGTTCTTC

v_call: TRBV7-6
d_call: .
clone_size: many
j_call: TRBJ2-1
cdr3_aa: CASSPPGLNYNEQFF
cdr3_nt: TGTGCCAGCAGCCCGCCGGGACTGAATTACAATGAGCAGTTCTTC

v_call: TRBV12-3/TRBV12-4
d_call: .
clone_size: .
j_call: TRBJ2-7
cdr3_aa: CASTPRGDGREQYF
cdr3_nt: TGTGCCAGCACCCCGCGGGGAGACGGTAGGGAGCAGTACTTC

v_call: TRBV28
d_call: TRBD2
clone_size: .
j_call: TRBJ2-2
cdr3_aa: CASSRPTSGGDRGELFF
cdr3_nt: TGTGCCAGCAGTCGACCGACTAGCGGGGGCGACCGCGGGGAGCTGTTTTTT

v_call: TRBV7-9
d_call: .
clone_size: many
j_call: TRBJ1-5
cdr3_aa: CASSSKGLPQHF
cdr3_nt: TGTGCCAGCAGCTCAAAAGGGTTGCCCCAGCATTTT

v_call: TRBV11-3
d_call: .
clone_size: .
j_call: TRBJ1-2
cdr3_aa: CASSLVDPRNYGYTF
cdr3_nt: TGTGCCAGCAGCTTAGTGGACCCGAGAAACTATGGCTACACCTTC

v_call: TRBV4-1
d_call: .
clone_size: .
j_call: TRBJ1-5
cdr3_aa: CASSPGTRNEPQHF
cdr3_nt: TGCGCCAGCAGCCCGGGGACACGGAATGAGCCCCAGCATTTT

v_call: TRBV7-9
d_call: .
clone_size: few
j_call: TRBJ1-1
cdr3_aa: CASSLPALNTEAFF
cdr3_nt: TGTGCCAGCAGCTTGCCAGCCCTGAACACTGAAGCTTTCTTT

v_call: TRBV4-3
d_call: .
clone_size: few
j_call: TRBJ2-2
cdr3_aa: CASSHDKDSLYTGELFF
cdr3_nt: TGCGCCAGCAGCCACGATAAGGACAGTCTTTACACCGGGGAGCTGTTTTTT

v_call: TRBV6-1
d_call: TRBD1
clone_size: many
j_call: TRBJ1-2
cdr3_aa: CASSGHPTGSGYTF
cdr3_nt: TGTGCCAGCAGTGGTCACCCGACAGGGTCAGGCTACACCTTC

v_call: TRBV4-3
d_call: .
clone_size: few
j_call: TRBJ2-2
cdr3_aa: CASSPSSAGTGELFF
cdr3_nt: TGCGCCAGCAGCCCCTCTAGCGCGGGCACCGGGGAGCTGTTTTTT

v_call: TRBV6-6
d_call: TRBD2
clone_size: many
j_call: TRBJ2-5
cdr3_aa: CASSYSSGGPQETQYF
cdr3_nt: TGTGCCAGCAGTTACTCTAGCGGGGGCCCTCAAGAGACCCAGTACTTC